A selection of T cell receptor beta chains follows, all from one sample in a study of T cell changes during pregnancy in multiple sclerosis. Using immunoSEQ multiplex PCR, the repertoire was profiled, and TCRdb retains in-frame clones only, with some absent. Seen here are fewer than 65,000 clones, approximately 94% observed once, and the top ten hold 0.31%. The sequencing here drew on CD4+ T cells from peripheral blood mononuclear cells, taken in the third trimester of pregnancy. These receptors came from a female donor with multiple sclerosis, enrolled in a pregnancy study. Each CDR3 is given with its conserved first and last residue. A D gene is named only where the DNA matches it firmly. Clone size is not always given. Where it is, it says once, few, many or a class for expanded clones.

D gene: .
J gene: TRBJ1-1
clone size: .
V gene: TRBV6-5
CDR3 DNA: TGTGCCAGCAGTTCTCCAGGGGTCCGCACTGAAGCTTTCTTT
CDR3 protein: CASSSPGVRTEAFF

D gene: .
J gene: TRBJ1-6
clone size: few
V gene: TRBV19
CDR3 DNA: TGTGCCAGGATCCATAGCTCCTATAATTCACCCCTCCACTTT
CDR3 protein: CARIHSSYNSPLHF

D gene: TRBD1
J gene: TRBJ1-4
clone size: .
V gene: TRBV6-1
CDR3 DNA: TGTGCCAGCCGCGCAGGGGGAGGTGAAAAACTGTTTTTT
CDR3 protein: CASRAGGGEKLFF

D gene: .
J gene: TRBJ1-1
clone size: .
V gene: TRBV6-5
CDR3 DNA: TGTGCCAGCAGCCTAGGGGGAAGGGGAGCTTTCTTT
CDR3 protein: CASSLGGRGAFF

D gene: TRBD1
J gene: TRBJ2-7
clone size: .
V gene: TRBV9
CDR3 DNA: TGTGCCAGCAGCGTAACAGGGGGCTCCTACGAGCAGTACTTC
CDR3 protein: CASSVTGGSYEQYF

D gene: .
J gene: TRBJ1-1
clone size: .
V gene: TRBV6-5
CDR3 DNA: TGTGCCAGCAGTGACAGGCGGAACACTGAAGCTTTCTTT
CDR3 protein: CASSDRRNTEAFF

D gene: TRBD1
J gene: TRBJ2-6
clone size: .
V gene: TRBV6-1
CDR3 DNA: TGTGCCAGCAGGGGGGACAGGGCCGGGGCCAACGTCCTGACTTTC
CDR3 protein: CASRGDRAGANVLTF

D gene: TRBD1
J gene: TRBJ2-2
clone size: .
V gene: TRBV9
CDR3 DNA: TGTGCCAGCAGCGAACAGGGGGCCGGGGAGCTGTTTTTT
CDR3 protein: CASSEQGAGELFF

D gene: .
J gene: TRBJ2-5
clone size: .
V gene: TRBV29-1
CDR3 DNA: TGCAGCGTTGAAGATCCCAGGGATCAAGAGACCCAGTACTTC
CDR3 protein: CSVEDPRDQETQYF

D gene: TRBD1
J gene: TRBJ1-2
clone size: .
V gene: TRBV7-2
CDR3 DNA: TGTGCCAGCAGCGGGACAGGGGATGGCTACACCTTC
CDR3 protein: CASSGTGDGYTF

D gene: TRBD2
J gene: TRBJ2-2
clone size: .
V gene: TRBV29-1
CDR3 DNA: TGCAGCGTCGGGGAGGGTTCGAACACCGGGGAGCTGTTTTTT
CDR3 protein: CSVGEGSNTGELFF

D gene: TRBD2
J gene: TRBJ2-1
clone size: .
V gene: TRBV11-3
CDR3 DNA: TGTGCCAGCAGCTTAGGGCTAGCGGGGGTCAATGAGCAGTTCTTC
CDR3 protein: CASSLGLAGVNEQFF

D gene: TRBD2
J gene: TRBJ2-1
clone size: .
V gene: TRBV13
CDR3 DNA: TGTGCCAGCAGCTTATATCGCCGCCAAGCCGGGACTAGCGTTCAAGGTGAGCAGTTCTTC
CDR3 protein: CASSLYRRQAGTSVQGEQFF

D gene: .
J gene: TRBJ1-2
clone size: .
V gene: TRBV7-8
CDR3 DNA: TGTGCCAGCAGCTTAGGGTTTGCAGGGGAAGGCTACACCTTC
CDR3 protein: CASSLGFAGEGYTF

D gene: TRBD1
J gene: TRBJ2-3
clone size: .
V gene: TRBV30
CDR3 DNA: TGTGCCTGGAGTGTCGGGACAGGGGCATATGATACGCAGTATTTT
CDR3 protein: CAWSVGTGAYDTQYF

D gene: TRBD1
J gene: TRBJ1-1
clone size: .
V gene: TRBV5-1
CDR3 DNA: TGCGCCAGCAGCTGGACAGGGATGAACACTGAAGCTTTCTTT
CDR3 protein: CASSWTGMNTEAFF

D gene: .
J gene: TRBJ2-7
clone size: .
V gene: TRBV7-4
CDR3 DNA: TGTGCCAGCAGCTTATCGCAGGTGAGCTCCTACGAGCAGTACTTC
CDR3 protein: CASSLSQVSSYEQYF

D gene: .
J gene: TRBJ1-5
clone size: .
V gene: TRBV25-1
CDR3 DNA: TGTGCCAGCAGTGCGACAGCAGGCAATCAGCCCCAGCATTTT
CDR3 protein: CASSATAGNQPQHF

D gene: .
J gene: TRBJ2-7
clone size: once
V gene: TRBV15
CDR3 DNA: TGTGCCACCAGCAAAGACAGAACAAGCTCCTACGAGCAGTACTTC
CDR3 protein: CATSKDRTSSYEQYF

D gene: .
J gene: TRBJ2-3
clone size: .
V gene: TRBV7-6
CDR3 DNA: TGTGCCAGCAGCTTAAACGAGGCAGATACGCAGTATTTT
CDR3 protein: CASSLNEADTQYF

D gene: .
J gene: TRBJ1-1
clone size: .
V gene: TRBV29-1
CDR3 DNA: TGCAGCGTTGCGGTGACAGGTAAAGAAGCTTTCTTT
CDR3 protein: CSVAVTGKEAFF

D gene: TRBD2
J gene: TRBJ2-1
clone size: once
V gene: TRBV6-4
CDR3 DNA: TGTGCCAGCAGTTCCTTAGCGGGAGCATCCTACAATGAGCAGTTCTTC
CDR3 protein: CASSSLAGASYNEQFF

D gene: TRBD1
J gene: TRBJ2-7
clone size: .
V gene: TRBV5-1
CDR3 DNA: TGCGCCAGCAGCCCATCATTGGGACAGGGGCAGTACGAGCAGTACTTC
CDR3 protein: CASSPSLGQGQYEQYF

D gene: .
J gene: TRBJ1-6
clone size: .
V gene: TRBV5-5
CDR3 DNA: TGTGCCAGCAGCCGAGGGAGCTCCTATAATTCACCCCTCCACTTT
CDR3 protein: CASSRGSSYNSPLHF

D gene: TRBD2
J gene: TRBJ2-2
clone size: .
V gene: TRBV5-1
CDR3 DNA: TGCGCCAGCAGGTTACCCGGGACTAGATTCGCGGGGGAGCTGTTTTTT
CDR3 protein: CASRLPGTRFAGELFF

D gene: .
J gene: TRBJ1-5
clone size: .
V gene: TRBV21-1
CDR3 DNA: TGTGCCAGCAGCCTGGTTACAGGGGCCCCAAGATACAGGTCCCCGGGTGATGGTCAGCCCCAGCATTTT
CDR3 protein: CASSLVTGAPRYRSPGDGQPQHF

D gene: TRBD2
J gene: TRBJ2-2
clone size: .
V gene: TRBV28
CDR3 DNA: TGTGCCAGCAGTGCTAGCGGGAGGGCCGACACCGGGGAGCTGTTTTTT
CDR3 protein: CASSASGRADTGELFF

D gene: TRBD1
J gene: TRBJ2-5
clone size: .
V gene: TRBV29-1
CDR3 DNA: TGCAGCGCTAGTATTGACAGGGGGAGAGCCGAGACCCAGTACTTC
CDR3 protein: CSASIDRGRAETQYF

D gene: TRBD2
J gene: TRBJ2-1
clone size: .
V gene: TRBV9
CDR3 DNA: TGTGCCAGCGAAGAGACTAGCGGAGGGGAGCAGTTCTTC
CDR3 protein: CASEETSGGEQFF

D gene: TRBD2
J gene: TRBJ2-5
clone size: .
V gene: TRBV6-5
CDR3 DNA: TGTGCCAGCAGTTCCCCCGGGGGGCAAGAGACCCAGTACTTC
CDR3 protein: CASSSPGGQETQYF

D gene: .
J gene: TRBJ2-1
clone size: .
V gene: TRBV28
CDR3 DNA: TGTGCCAGCAGTTTAGCGGGGGCGAATGAGCAGTTCTTC
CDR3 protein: CASSLAGANEQFF

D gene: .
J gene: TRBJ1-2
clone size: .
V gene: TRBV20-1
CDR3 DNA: TGCAGTGCTAGAGGGGGCCTCTTC
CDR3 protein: CSARGGLF

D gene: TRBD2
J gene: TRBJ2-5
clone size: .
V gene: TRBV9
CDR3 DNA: TGTGCCAGCAGCGTAGTGGGGACTAGCGGGGTGGAGACCCAGTACTTC
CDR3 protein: CASSVVGTSGVETQYF

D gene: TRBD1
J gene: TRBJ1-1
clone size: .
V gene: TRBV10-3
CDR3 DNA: TGTGCCATACGAGGGACAGGGTCTGTGGGGAACACTGAAGCTTTCTTT
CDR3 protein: CAIRGTGSVGNTEAFF

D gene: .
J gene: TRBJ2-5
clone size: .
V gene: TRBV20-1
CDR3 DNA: TGCAGTGCAACTTACGGAGAGACCCAGTACTTC
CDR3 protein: CSATYGETQYF

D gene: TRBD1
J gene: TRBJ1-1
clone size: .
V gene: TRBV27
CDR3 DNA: TGTGCCAGCAGTCCGATTGACAGGGTGGTAACTGAAGCTTTCTTT
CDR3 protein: CASSPIDRVVTEAFF

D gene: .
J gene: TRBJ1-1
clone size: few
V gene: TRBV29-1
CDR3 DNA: TGCAGCGTTGCCAGTTCTAACACTGAAGCTTTCTTT
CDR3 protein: CSVASSNTEAFF

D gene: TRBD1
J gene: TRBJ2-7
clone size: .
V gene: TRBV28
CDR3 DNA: TGTGCCAGCAGTTGGGGACAGTTCTCCTACGGGCAGTACTTC
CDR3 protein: CASSWGQFSYGQYF

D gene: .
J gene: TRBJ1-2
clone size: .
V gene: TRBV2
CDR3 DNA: TGTGCCAGCAGTGAACATTCCCAGGGAGGAGATGGCTACACCTTC
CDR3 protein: CASSEHSQGGDGYTF

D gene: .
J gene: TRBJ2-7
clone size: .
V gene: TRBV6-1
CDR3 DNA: TGTGCCAGCAGTAACAGTTTCTTTTCCTACGAGCAGTACTTC
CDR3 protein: CASSNSFFSYEQYF

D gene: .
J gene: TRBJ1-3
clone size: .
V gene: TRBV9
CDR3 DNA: TGTGCCAGCAGCGTAGCTTTTCAGGGGCGGACTGGAAACACCATATATTTT
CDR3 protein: CASSVAFQGRTGNTIYF

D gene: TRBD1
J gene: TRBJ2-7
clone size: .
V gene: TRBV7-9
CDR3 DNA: TGTGCCAGCAGCTACCCGGACAGGGAACAGTACTTC
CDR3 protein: CASSYPDREQYF

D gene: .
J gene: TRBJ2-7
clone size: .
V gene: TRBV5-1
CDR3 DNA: TGCGCCAGCAGCTTGGGAAGAGCAGGGCGCAGCGTCCACGATTACGAGCAGTACTTC
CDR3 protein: CASSLGRAGRSVHDYEQYF

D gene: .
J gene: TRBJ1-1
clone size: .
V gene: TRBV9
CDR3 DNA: TGTGCCAGCAGCGTAGACCCTCCTGGAGCCATGAACACTGAAGCTTTCTTT
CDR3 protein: CASSVDPPGAMNTEAFF

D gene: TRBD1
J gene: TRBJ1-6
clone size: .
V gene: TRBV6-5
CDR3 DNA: TGTGCCAGCAGTTACGATAGACAGGGTAATTCACCCCTCCACTTT
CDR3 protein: CASSYDRQGNSPLHF

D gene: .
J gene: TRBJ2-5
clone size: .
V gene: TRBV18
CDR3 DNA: TGTGCCAGCTCACCCCTTAATGAAGAGACCCAGTACTTC
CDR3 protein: CASSPLNEETQYF

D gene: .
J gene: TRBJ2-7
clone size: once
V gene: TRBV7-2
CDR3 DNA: TGTGCCAGCAGCTTAGGGACTTGGACCTACGAGCAGTACTTC
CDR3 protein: CASSLGTWTYEQYF

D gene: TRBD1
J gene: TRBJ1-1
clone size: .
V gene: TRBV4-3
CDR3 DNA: TGCGCCAGCAGCCAAGAGCAGGGGGGCACTGAAGCTTTCTTT
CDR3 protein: CASSQEQGGTEAFF

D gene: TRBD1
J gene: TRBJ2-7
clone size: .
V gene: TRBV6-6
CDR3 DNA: TGTGCCACCCAAACCGCCGGGACAGGGGAGAAGGAGCAGTACTTC
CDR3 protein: CATQTAGTGEKEQYF

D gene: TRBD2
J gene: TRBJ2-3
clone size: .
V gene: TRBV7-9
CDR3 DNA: TGTGCCAGCAGCTCCGGGGGGGCAGGAGATACGCAGTATTTT
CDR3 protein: CASSSGGAGDTQYF

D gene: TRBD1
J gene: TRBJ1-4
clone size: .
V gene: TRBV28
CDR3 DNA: TGTGCCAGCAGTCTATATCCGGGACAGGGTAATGAAAAACTGTTTTTT
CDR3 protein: CASSLYPGQGNEKLFF

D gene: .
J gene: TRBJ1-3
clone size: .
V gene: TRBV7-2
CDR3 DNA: TGTGCCAGCAGCTTCACAGGGTACTCTGGAAACACCATATATTTT
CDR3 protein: CASSFTGYSGNTIYF

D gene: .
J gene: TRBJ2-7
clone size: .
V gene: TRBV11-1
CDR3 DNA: TGTGCCAGCAGCCCGCGAGGACTCCTCTACGAGCAGTACTTC
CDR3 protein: CASSPRGLLYEQYF